Described below is a single TCR beta chain sequence and its context. What antigen it recognizes has not been identified. Base qualities are missing; no much larger clone stands one base away. The instrument given in TCRdb is Illumina NovaSeq 6000. TCRalpha and TCRbeta cDNA libraries were built by 5'RACE with constant-segment primers, adding sample barcodes and unique molecular identifiers. Trizol reagent was used to extract RNA from every sample. The libraries were amplified in two PCR steps, and the second step added a second sample barcode and Illumina TruSeq adapters. The libraries were sequenced on an Illumina NovaSeq using 2 x 150 bp paired-end reads. In the authors' own workflow: With migec v1.2.7, reads were demultiplexed and then collapsed into UMI-guided consensus sequences. With mixcr v2.1.11, UMI consensuses were aligned to TRA and TRB V and J templates and assembled into clonotypes. A clonotype was counted as expanded or contracted only if both edgeR and NoisET called the change significant, with noise models trained on biological replicates. For edgeR calls, a false discovery rate-adjusted p below 0.01 and a log2 fold-change threshold of 1 were applied. As an exploratory analysis of dynamics, max-normalized trajectories of the 1000 most abundant clonotypes were examined by PCA with hierarchical clustering. Each responding clone was given a CD4 or CD8 phenotype based on the CD4+ and CD8+ repertoires, which had been sequenced separately. Through fastp at Q25 and MiXCR, TCRdb rebuilt clones from the public reads, retaining in-frame beta chains. Identical CDR3 proteins give one entry, which carries the most common genes and DNA. The V and J calls here are based on TCRdb, not the publication. Across this sample there are over 70,000 distinct CDR3 sequences, with about 16% seen only once. Approximately 40% of the sample goes to the ten largest clones.

This specimen belongs to a study of T-cell memory formation after mild COVID-19 (dated by TCRdb to the early 2020s). For the wider study: TCR sequence clusters from the two donors were found to be largely donor specific. Longitudinal TCRalpha and TCRbeta repertoire sequencing tracked T-cell clones expanding and contracting after mild COVID-19 in two donors. Two young, previously healthy adult volunteers made up the cohort, one male and one female.

Ficoll-Paque density gradient centrifugation was the method used to isolate PBMCs. The V and J ends are trimmed by 0 bases and 4 bases, leaving 15 bases between them. Measured from the cysteine to the phenylalanine, the CDR3 is 16 residues long. The kept DNA is CDR3 alone, 48 bases in frame from the first base. CDR1 and CDR2 are drawn from the germline V gene (reference sequence): PRHDT, FYEKMQ. The paper's findings and limits, for the study overall: Only a couple of mild cases were covered in the study, and larger cohorts including severe cases with pre-infection samples were considered necessary. Whether the second-wave clones peaking on day 37 were SARS-CoV-2 specific was not confirmed. Clones that contracted from day 15 to 85 showed balanced CD4/CD8 phenotypes, whereas a second wave of clones that expanded from day 15 to 37 leaned towards CD4+. Some responding clones were detected in pre-infection memory, which suggested that pre-existing cross-reactive memory T cells had joined the SARS-CoV-2 response. Contracting CD4+ clones were located mainly in the CM and EM memory subsets, whereas CD8+ clones were found to be enriched in EMRA.

The sequence joins TRBV13 to TRBJ1-2; the best D guess is TRBD1, with 6 bases matching. The sequencing sample was made of PBMCs or a T cell subset sorted from them (not recorded which). The source of this sequence is a man aged 18 to 29 who had mild COVID-19 (a few samples of this study predate the infection). The sample titles of this study are shuffled in the database, so cell type and time point are left out; the donor was told from shared clones. The DNA reads TGTGCCAGCAGCTTAGGCCGAGGGGGATTGGGCTATGGCTACACCTTC. Translated, this is CASSLGRGGLGYGYTF. The entire variable domain, with the stretches around the CDR3 drawn from the reference TRBV13 and TRBJ1-2 proteins, is AAGVIQSPRHLIKEKRETATLKCYPIPRHDTVYWYQQGPGQDPQFLISFYEKMQSDKGSIPDRFSAQQFSDYHSELNMSSLELGDSALYFCASSLGRGGLGYGYTFGSGTRLTVV.